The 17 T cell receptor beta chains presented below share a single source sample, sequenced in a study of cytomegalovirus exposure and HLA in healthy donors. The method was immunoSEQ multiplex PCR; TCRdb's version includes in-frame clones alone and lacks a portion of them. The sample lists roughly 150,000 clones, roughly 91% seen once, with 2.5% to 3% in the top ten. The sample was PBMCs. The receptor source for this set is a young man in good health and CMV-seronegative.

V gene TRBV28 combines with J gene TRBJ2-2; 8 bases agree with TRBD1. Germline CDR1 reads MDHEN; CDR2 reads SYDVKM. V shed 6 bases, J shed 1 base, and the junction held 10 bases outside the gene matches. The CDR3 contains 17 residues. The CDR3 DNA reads TGTGCCAGCAGACACCGGGACAGGACTATGAACACCGGGGAGCTGTTTTTT. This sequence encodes CASRHRDRTMNTGELFF. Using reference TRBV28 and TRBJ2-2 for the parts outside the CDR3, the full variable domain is DVKVTQSSRYLVKRTGEKVFLECVQDMDHENMFWYRQDPGLGLRLIYFSYDVKMKEKGDIPEGYSVSREKKERFSLILESASTNQTSMYLCASRHRDRTMNTGELFFGEGSRLTVL.

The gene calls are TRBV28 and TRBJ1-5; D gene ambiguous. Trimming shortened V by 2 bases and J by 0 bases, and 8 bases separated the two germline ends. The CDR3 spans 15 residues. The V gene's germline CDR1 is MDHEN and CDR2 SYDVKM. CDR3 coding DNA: TGTGCCAGCAGTTTACGAGTCTATAGCAATCAGCCCCAGCATTTT. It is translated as CASSLRVYSNQPQHF.

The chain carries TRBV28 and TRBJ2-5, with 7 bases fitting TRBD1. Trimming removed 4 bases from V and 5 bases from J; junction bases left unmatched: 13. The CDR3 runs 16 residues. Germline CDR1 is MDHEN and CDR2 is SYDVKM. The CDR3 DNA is TGTGCCAGCAGTTCCCTATTCGTGACAGGGTGGGAGACCCAGTACTTC. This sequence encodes CASSSLFVTGWETQYF. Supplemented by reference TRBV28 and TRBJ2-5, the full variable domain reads DVKVTQSSRYLVKRTGEKVFLECVQDMDHENMFWYRQDPGLGLRLIYFSYDVKMKEKGDIPEGYSVSREKKERFSLILESASTNQTSMYLCASSSLFVTGWETQYFGPGTRLLVL.

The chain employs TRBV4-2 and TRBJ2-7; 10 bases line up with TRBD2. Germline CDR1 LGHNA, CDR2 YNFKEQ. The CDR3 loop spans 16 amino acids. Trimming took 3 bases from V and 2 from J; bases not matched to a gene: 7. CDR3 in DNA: TGTGCCAGCAGCCAGGGGAGGACTAGCGGACCCTACGAGCAGTACTTC. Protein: CASSQGRTSGPYEQYF.

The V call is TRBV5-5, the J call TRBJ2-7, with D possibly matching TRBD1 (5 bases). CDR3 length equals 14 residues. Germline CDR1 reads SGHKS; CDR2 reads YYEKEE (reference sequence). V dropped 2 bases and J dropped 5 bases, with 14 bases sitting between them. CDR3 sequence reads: CASSFMQGSDEQYV. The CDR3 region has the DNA TGTGCCAGCAGCTTTATGCAGGGCTCGGACGAGCAGTACGTC.

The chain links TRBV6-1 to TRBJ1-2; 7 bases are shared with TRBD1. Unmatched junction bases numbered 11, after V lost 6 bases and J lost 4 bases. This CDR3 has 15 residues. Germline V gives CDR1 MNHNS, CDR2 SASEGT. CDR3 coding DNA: TGTGCCAGCAGCATCCCCGAGGGGACAGCCTATGGCTACACCTTC. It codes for CASSIPEGTAYGYTF.

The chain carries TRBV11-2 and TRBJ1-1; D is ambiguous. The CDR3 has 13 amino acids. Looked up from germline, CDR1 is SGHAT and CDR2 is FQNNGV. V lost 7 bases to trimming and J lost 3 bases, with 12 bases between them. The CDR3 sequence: CASTPGPYTEAFF. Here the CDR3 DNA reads TGTGCCAGCACGCCGGGTCCATACACTGAAGCTTTCTTT. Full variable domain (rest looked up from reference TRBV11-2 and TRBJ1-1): EAGVAQSPRYKIIEKRQSVAFWCNPISGHATLYWYQQILGQGPKLLIQFQNNGVVDDSQLPKDRFSAERLKGVDSTLKIQPAKLEDSAVYLCASTPGPYTEAFFGQGTRLTVV.

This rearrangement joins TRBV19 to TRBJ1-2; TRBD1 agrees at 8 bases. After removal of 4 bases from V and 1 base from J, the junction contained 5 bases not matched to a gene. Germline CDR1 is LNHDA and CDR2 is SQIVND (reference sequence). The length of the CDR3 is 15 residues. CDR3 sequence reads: CASSTGRGLNYGYTF. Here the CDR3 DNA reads TGTGCCAGTAGTACTGGCAGGGGGCTTAACTATGGCTACACCTTC.

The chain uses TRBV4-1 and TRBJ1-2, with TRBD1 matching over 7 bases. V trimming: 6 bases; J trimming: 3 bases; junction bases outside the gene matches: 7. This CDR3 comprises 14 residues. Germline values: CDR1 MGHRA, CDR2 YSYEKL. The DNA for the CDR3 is TGCGCCAGCAGTCATACAGGGGATGACTATGGCTACACCTTC. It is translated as CASSHTGDDYGYTF.

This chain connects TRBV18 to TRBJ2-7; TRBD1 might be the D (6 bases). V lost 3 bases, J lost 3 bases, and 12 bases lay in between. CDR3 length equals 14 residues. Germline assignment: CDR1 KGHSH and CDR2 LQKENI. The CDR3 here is CASSPTGDFYEQYF. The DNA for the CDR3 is TGTGCCAGCTCACCGACAGGCGACTTCTACGAGCAGTACTTC.

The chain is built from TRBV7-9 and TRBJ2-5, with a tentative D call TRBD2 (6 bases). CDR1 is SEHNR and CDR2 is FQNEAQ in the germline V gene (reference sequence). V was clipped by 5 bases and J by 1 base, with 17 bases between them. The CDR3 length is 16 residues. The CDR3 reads CASSQYGSTIQETQYF. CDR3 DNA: TGTGCCAGCAGCCAATACGGGAGCACTATCCAAGAGACCCAGTACTTC.

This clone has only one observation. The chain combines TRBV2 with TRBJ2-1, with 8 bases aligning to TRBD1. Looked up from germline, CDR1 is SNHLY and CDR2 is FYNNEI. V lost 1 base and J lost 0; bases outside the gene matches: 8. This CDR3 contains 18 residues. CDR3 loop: CASSEVGRDRSSYNEQFF. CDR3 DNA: TGTGCCAGCAGTGAAGTCGGTCGGGACAGGTCCTCCTACAATGAGCAGTTCTTC.

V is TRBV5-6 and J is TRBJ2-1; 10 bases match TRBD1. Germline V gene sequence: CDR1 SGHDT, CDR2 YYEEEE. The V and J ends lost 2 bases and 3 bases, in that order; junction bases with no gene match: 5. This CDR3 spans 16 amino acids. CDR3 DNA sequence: TGTGCCAGCAGCTTACTGACAGGGGGCGACTACAATGAGCAGTTCTTC. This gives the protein CASSLLTGGDYNEQFF.

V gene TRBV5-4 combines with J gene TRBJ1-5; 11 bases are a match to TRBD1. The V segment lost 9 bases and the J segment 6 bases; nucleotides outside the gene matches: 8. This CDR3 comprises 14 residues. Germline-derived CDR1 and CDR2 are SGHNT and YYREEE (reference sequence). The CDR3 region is CAMEDRGHGQPQHF. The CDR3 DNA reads TGTGCCATGGAGGACAGGGGGCACGGTCAGCCCCAGCATTTT.

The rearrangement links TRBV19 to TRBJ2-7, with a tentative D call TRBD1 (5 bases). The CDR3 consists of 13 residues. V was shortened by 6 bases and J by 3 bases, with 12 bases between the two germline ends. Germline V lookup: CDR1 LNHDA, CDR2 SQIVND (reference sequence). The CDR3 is CASSPTEYYEQYF. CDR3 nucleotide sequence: TGTGCCAGTAGCCCGACAGAATACTACGAGCAGTACTTC. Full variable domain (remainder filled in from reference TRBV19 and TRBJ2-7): DGGITQSPKYLFRKEGQNVTLSCEQNLNHDAMYWYRQDPGQGLRLIYYSQIVNDFQKGDIAEGYSVSREKKESFPLTVTSAQKNPTAFYLCASSPTEYYEQYFGPGTRLTVT.

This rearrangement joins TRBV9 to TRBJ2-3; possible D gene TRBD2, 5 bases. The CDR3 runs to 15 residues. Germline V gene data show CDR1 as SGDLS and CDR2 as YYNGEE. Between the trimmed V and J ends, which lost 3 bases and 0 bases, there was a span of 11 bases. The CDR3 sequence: CASSGSRESTDTQYF. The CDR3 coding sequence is TGTGCCAGCAGCGGCTCTCGGGAAAGCACAGATACGCAGTATTTT.

The CDR3 coding sequence is TGTGCCAGCAGCGCGAGAGGGACAGCCTATGGCTACACCTTC. It encodes CASSARGTAYGYTF. The gene calls are TRBV27 and TRBJ1-2; 7 nucleotides line up with TRBD1. The CDR3 has 14 amino acids. J gave up 4 bases and V 6 bases, and 8 bases lay outside the gene matches. Germline values: CDR1 MNHEY, CDR2 SMNVEV (reference sequence).